A single sample gave rise to the 32 T cell receptor beta chains below, sequenced in a study of cytomegalovirus exposure and HLA in healthy donors. The PCR ran on 60 Vbeta and 13 Jbeta primers. TCRdb's table, derived via immunoSEQ multiplex PCR, lists solely in-frame clones and lacks some. The table lists 95,000 to 150,000 clones, with around 3.6% in the top ten. The sample consisted of PBMCs. These receptors were collected from a man aged 18 to 35 in good health and CMV-seronegative.

The chain is built from TRBV9 and TRBJ1-3; 8 positions agree with TRBD1. The J segment lost 6 bases and the V segment lost 0 bases, leaving 5 bases of the junction unmatched. Germline CDR1 SGDLS, CDR2 YYNGEE. This CDR3 contains 15 residues. CDR3 residues: CASSVVDREANTIYF. The CDR3 region has the DNA TGTGCCAGCAGCGTAGTGGACAGGGAGGCAAACACCATATATTTT.

The J gene is TRBJ2-5, the V gene TRBV18; no firm D call. Germline lookup yields CDR1 KGHSH and CDR2 LQKENI. The CDR3 covers 15 residues. Trimming left V 3 bases short and J 0 bases short, with 11 bases between. CDR3 amino acids: CASSPYSSYQETQYF. CDR3 nucleotide sequence: TGTGCCAGCTCACCGTACTCTTCCTACCAAGAGACCCAGTACTTC.

The chain employs TRBV7-9 and TRBJ2-7, with 7 bases lining up with TRBD1. Germline V CDR1 and CDR2: SEHNR, FQNEAQ (reference sequence). The CDR3 runs 15 residues. The trim removed 4 bases at V and 1 base at J, leaving 7 bases unmatched. CDR3: CASSYGQVLSYEQYF. For the CDR3, the DNA is TGTGCCAGCAGCTACGGACAGGTCCTTTCCTACGAGCAGTACTTC.

The genes are TRBV6-1 and TRBJ1-1; 8 nucleotides line up with TRBD1. The CDR3 has 12 residues. V shed 8 bases, J shed 1 base, and the junction held 0 bases outside the gene matches. Per germline, CDR1 MNHNS and CDR2 SASEGT. DNA for the CDR3: TGTGCCAGCGGGACAGGGAACACTGAAGCTTTCTTT. It yields the protein CASGTGNTEAFF.

This chain connects TRBV13 to TRBJ1-1; 9 bases fit TRBD1. V trimming: 2 bases; J trimming: 5 bases; junction bases outside the gene matches: 9. This CDR3 region has 16 residues. The germline CDR1 and CDR2 sequences are PRHDT and FYEKMQ (reference sequence). CDR3 in DNA: TGTGCCAGCAGCTTAAACACCGGGACAGGGTGGACTGAAGCTTTCTTT. It specifies CASSLNTGTGWTEAFF.

This sequence joins TRBV27 and TRBJ1-2, with D possibly matching TRBD1 (6 bases). V lost 2 bases to trimming and J lost 4 bases, with 11 bases between them. The CDR3 spans 14 residues. Germline-derived CDR1 and CDR2 are MNHEY and SMNVEV (reference sequence). The CDR3 DNA follows: TGTGCCAGCAGTTTAGAGGCCAGGGGCTATGGCTACACCTTC. This codes for CASSLEARGYGYTF.

The V and J genes are TRBV7-9 and TRBJ2-1; 9 bases align to TRBD2. Per germline, CDR1 SEHNR and CDR2 FQNEAQ (reference sequence). The length of the CDR3 is 15 residues. Trimming at V came to 3 bases and at J to 3 bases, leaving 3 bases not matched to a gene. The chain's CDR3 is CASSFAGGIYNEQFF. CDR3 nucleotide sequence: TGTGCCAGCAGCTTTGCGGGAGGGATCTACAATGAGCAGTTCTTC.

This chain connects TRBV7-3 to TRBJ2-1, with D perhaps TRBD1 (5 bases). Trimming took 2 bases from V and 6 from J, leaving 8 bases between them. Germline loops: CDR1 SGHTA, CDR2 FQGTGA. This CDR3 spans 13 amino acids. The CDR3 region is CASSLQGVNEQFF. CDR3 DNA sequence: TGTGCCAGCAGCTTACAAGGGGTCAATGAGCAGTTCTTC.

The chain joins TRBV9 to TRBJ2-7; 9 bases line up with TRBD2. Losses at the gene ends were 0 bases for V and 3 bases for J; bases not matched to a gene: 4. CDR3 size: 15 residues. CDR1 and CDR2 from the germline V gene are SGDLS and YYNGEE. As DNA, the CDR3 is TGTGCCAGCAGCGTAGCTAGCGGGACGTTCTACGAGCAGTACTTC. Protein product: CASSVASGTFYEQYF.

The chain uses TRBV28 and TRBJ2-1, with D uncertain. V lost 2 bases, J lost 7 bases, and 15 bases lay in between. Germline assignment: CDR1 MDHEN and CDR2 SYDVKM. The CDR3 consists of 15 residues. The CDR3 reads CASSLEWQALNEQFF. CDR3 nucleotides: TGTGCCAGCAGTTTAGAGTGGCAGGCTCTGAATGAGCAGTTCTTC.

This chain links TRBV19 with TRBJ2-3; tentative D call: TRBD1 (5 bases). Trimming cost V 3 bases and J 0 bases, with 7 bases left between them. The CDR3 spans 14 residues. Germline V gene sequence: CDR1 LNHDA, CDR2 SQIVND (reference sequence). The CDR3 loop reads CASSIRQSTDTQYF. The CDR3 DNA sequence: TGTGCCAGTAGTATTAGACAGAGCACAGATACGCAGTATTTT.

The CDR3 protein is CASSGTGPGTEAFF. The DNA for the CDR3 is TGCGCCAGCAGCGGGACAGGACCGGGCACTGAAGCTTTCTTT. The V gene is TRBV5-1, the J gene TRBJ1-1; 8 positions match TRBD1. With 4 bases clipped from V and 4 bases from J, the junction kept 6 bases outside the gene matches. The CDR3 has 14 amino acids. Germline CDR1 reads SGHRS; CDR2 reads YFSETQ.

The chain uses TRBV5-1 and TRBJ1-2; TRBD1 might be the D (6 bases). From germline, CDR1 is SGHRS and CDR2 YFSETQ. V lost 0 bases to trimming and J lost 3 bases, with 15 bases between them. This CDR3 region has 16 residues. The CDR3 bases are TGCGCCAGCAGCTTGGGGGGGACACAAAGCCACTATGGCTACACCTTC. Its translation is CASSLGGTQSHYGYTF.

Turning to this clone: Relative to the germline gene, one junction end is altered; a read error may explain this. The chain joins TRBV7-6 to TRBJ2-7, with TRBD2 identical over 12 bases. Germline assignment: CDR1 SGHVS and CDR2 FNYEAQ. This CDR3 is 16 amino acids long. CDR3 nucleotide sequence: TGTGCTAGCAGCTTAGGTCTAGCGGGGGGGAACTACGAGCAGTACTTC. This encodes CASSLGLAGGNYEQYF.

The rearrangement joins TRBV5-1 to TRBJ2-3; 8 bases are a match to TRBD2. Germline V gene data show CDR1 as SGHRS and CDR2 as YFSETQ. J lost 5 bases, V lost 3 bases, and 5 bases had no gene match. This CDR3 region has 14 residues. The CDR3 loop is CASSSTSGGDTQYF. The DNA of the CDR3 is TGCGCCAGCAGCTCCACGAGCGGGGGAGATACGCAGTATTTT.

The chain joins TRBV18 to TRBJ2-1; TRBD1 agrees at 10 bases. V shed 2 bases and J 5 bases; nucleotides not matched to a gene: 3. Germline V gene lookup returns CDR1 KGHSH and CDR2 LQKENI. This CDR3 has 15 residues. This chain's CDR3 is CASSPAGTGDNEQFF. The DNA for the CDR3 is TGTGCCAGCTCACCAGCCGGGACAGGGGACAATGAGCAGTTCTTC.

The chain uses TRBV6-1 and TRBJ2-7, with D tentatively TRBD2 (6 bases). From germline, CDR1 is MNHNS and CDR2 SASEGT. Trimming left V 2 bases short and J 0 bases short, with 14 bases between. The CDR3 spans 16 residues. CDR3 region: CASSESGGIGSYEQYF. In nucleotides, the CDR3 is TGTGCCAGCAGTGAAAGTGGGGGGATCGGCTCCTACGAGCAGTACTTC.

The chain uses TRBV18 and TRBJ1-5; 8 positions match TRBD1. The germline CDR1 and CDR2 sequences are KGHSH and LQKENI. Germline trimming cut 6 bases from V and 3 bases from J; bases unmatched to any gene: 7. CDR3 length: 15 amino acids. The CDR3 DNA follows: TGTGCCAGCTCCCGTGACAGGGGCCACAATCAGCCCCAGCATTTT. Protein: CASSRDRGHNQPQHF.

This sequence joins TRBV27 and TRBJ1-1, with TRBD1 matching over 10 bases. Germline CDR1 reads MNHEY; CDR2 reads SMNVEV (reference sequence). The V segment lost 6 bases and the J segment 5 bases; nucleotides outside the gene matches: 3. There are 13 residues in the CDR3. In DNA form, the CDR3 reads TGTGCCAGCAGGGGACAGGGGTGGACTGAAGCTTTCTTT. The encoded protein is CASRGQGWTEAFF.

The genes are TRBV4-1 and TRBJ2-6, with TRBD1 matching over 8 bases. The CDR3 sequence is 21 residues long. Germline-derived CDR1 and CDR2 are MGHRA and YSYEKL. V was clipped by 0 bases and J by 0 bases; unmatched bases: 13. The CDR3 DNA is TGCGCCAGCAGCCAAGAGGGGCAGGCCAGGGGGCGATTCTCTGGGGCCAACGTCCTGACTTTC. Translation gives CASSQEGQARGRFSGANVLTF.

V and J are TRBV18 and TRBJ1-4; D ambiguous. V was shortened by 4 bases and J by 4 bases, with 7 bases between the two germline ends. CDR3 size: 13 residues. Germline CDR1 and CDR2: KGHSH and LQKENI. CDR3: CASSLQSNEKLFF. The CDR3 nucleotides read TGTGCCAGCTCACTACAGAGTAATGAAAAACTGTTTTTT.

This chain links TRBV6-6 with TRBJ2-1, with TRBD1 identical over 8 bases. Germline V gene lookup returns CDR1 MNHNY and CDR2 SVGAGI (reference sequence). Trimming at V came to 5 bases and at J to 2 bases, leaving 8 bases not matched to a gene. There are 16 residues in the CDR3. DNA for the CDR3: TGTGCCAGCAGTCCTACCCCAGGGGGCCCCTACAATGAGCAGTTCTTC. It codes for CASSPTPGGPYNEQFF.

This rearrangement joins TRBV5-1 to TRBJ2-3; D ambiguous. The ends were cut back, 2 bases at V and 6 bases at J, with 4 bases in the middle. This CDR3 spans 11 amino acids. Germline CDR1 reads SGHRS; CDR2 reads YFSETQ. CDR3 sequence reads: CASSFGDTQYF. The CDR3 nucleotides are TGCGCCAGCAGCTTCGGGGATACGCAGTATTTT.

This sequence joins TRBV10-3 and TRBJ2-2; 15 bases align to TRBD2. The junction had 4 bases not matched to a gene; V was cut back by 9 bases and J by 5 bases. The CDR3 has 15 amino acids. CDR1 is ENHRY, CDR2 SYGVKD, per germline. CDR3 nucleotide sequence: TGTGCCATGGGACTAGCGGGAGGAGGTACCGGGGAGCTGTTTTTT. Protein sequence: CAMGLAGGGTGELFF.

The chain employs TRBV19 and TRBJ1-2; the D gene is possibly TRBD1 (5 bases). The CDR3 totals 16 residues. The V end lost 6 bases, the J end lost 6 bases, and 23 bases lay between the germline ends. The germline V gene encodes CDR1 LNHDA and CDR2 SQIVND (reference sequence). The CDR3 loop reads CASRRDPGGVDHGYTF. The CDR3 DNA follows: TGTGCCAGTAGGAGGGACCCGGGAGGGGTCGACCATGGCTACACCTTC.

The V and J genes are TRBV19 and TRBJ2-5; D is perhaps TRBD2 (5 bases). Trimming took off 6 bases at V and 4 bases at J, with 9 bases between the two ends. CDR1 is LNHDA, CDR2 SQIVND, per germline (reference sequence). This CDR3 has 12 residues. The CDR3 bases are TGTGCCAGTAGAGGACTGCGAGAGACCCAGTACTTC. Its translation: CASRGLRETQYF.

This chain's CDR3 is CASSEWPADRRDQPQHF. The CDR3 nucleotides are TGCGCCAGCAGTGAGTGGCCCGCCGACAGACGGGATCAGCCCCAGCATTTT. The V and J genes are TRBV10-2 and TRBJ1-5; TRBD1 is a possible D gene (5 bases). Germline V CDR1 and CDR2: WSHSY, SAAADI. With 1 base removed from V and 5 bases from J, the gap between germline ends came to 18 bases. This CDR3 contains 17 residues.

The chain joins TRBV5-6 to TRBJ1-1, with D perhaps matching TRBD1 (5 bases). The CDR3 has 13 residues. V dropped 0 bases and J dropped 6 bases, with 9 bases sitting between them. In germline, CDR1 is SGHDT, CDR2 YYEEEE. The CDR3 spells CASSLGAGPEAFF. The CDR3 DNA sequence: TGTGCCAGCAGCTTGGGGGCGGGACCTGAAGCTTTCTTT.

The chain is built from TRBV7-2 and TRBJ2-2; 12 bases line up with TRBD2. The trim removed 3 bases at V and 6 bases at J, leaving 11 bases unmatched. This CDR3 spans 18 amino acids. Looked up from germline, CDR1 is SGHTA and CDR2 is FQGNSA. CDR3 coding DNA: TGTGCCAGCAGCTTTCCGGCTAGCGGGGGGGCCGGGGCCGGGGAGCTGTTTTTT. It translates to CASSFPASGGAGAGELFF.

This CDR3 reads CAISGTGKEQYF. The DNA for the CDR3 is TGTGCCATCAGCGGGACAGGGAAAGAGCAGTACTTC. This rearrangement joins TRBV10-3 to TRBJ2-7, with 9 positions matching TRBD1. The J segment lost 7 bases and the V segment lost 6 bases, leaving 4 bases of the junction unmatched. This CDR3 is 12 amino acids long. Germline assignment: CDR1 ENHRY and CDR2 SYGVKD.

This chain uses TRBV5-1 with TRBJ2-7, with D tentatively TRBD1 (6 bases). CDR3 length: 14 amino acids. Germline lookup yields CDR1 SGHRS and CDR2 YFSETQ. V was clipped by 2 bases and J by 2 bases, with 11 bases between them. The CDR3 DNA reads TGCGCCAGCAGCTTCGGACAGTTGACCTACGAGCAGTACTTC. It specifies CASSFGQLTYEQYF.

The genes are TRBV5-1 and TRBJ2-7; no definite D call. Deletions cut 5 bases from V and 1 base from J, with 13 bases between. Germline CDR1 and CDR2: SGHRS and YFSETQ. CDR3 length: 14 amino acids. The DNA of the CDR3 is TGCGCCAGCAGTCTCGACTCGTATTCCTACGAGCAGTACTTC. Protein sequence: CASSLDSYSYEQYF.